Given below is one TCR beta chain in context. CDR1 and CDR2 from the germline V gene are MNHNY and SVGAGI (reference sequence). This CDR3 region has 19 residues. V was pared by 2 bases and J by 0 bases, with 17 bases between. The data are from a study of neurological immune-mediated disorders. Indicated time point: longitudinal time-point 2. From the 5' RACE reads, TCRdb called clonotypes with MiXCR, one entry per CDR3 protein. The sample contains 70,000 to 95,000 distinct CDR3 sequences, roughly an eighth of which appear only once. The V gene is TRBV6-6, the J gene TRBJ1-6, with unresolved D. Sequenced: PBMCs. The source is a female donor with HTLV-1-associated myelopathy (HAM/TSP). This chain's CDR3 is CASSYPMKDLSSYNSPLHF. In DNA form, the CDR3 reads TGTGCCAGCAGTTACCCCATGAAGGACCTTAGCTCCTATAATTCACCCCTCCACTTT.